The 17 T cell receptor beta chains presented below share a single source sample, sequenced in a study of blood T cell repertoires in COVID-19. Generated by immunoSEQ multiplex PCR, the TCRdb table keeps only in-frame clones and is missing some. The table records approximately 160,000 clones, 85% to 95% of them present only once. The sample taken for sequencing was peripheral blood. The receptors come from a woman aged 60-70 years with COVID-19, enrolled during active disease.

Only one count was recorded for this clone. The V and J genes are TRBV7-2 and TRBJ1-2; D is possibly TRBD1 (5 bases). The CDR3 sequence is 12 residues long. Between the trimmed V and J ends, which lost 4 bases and 2 bases, there was a span of 5 bases. Germline V lookup: CDR1 SGHTA, CDR2 FQGNSA. CDR3 sequence reads: CASSYRNYGYTF. The CDR3 DNA reads TGTGCCAGCAGCTACAGGAACTATGGCTACACCTTC.

This clone was seen just once. The chain links TRBV3-1 (or the pseudogene TRBV3-2) to TRBJ1-6, with D perhaps matching TRBD1 (6 bases). Trimming took off 4 bases at V and 10 bases at J, with 14 bases between the two ends. The CDR3 is 14 residues long. CDR1 LGHDT and CDR2 YNNKEL come from the germline V gene (reference sequence). The CDR3 loop reads CASSPTGFRSPLHF. The CDR3 DNA reads TGTGCCAGCAGCCCAACAGGGTTCAGGTCACCCCTCCACTTT.

V is TRBV6-6 and J is TRBJ1-6; 10 bases are a match to TRBD1. CDR1 is MNHNY, CDR2 SVGAGI, per germline (reference sequence). There are 15 residues in the CDR3. Losses at the gene ends were 7 bases for V and 8 bases for J; bases not matched to a gene: 8. This chain's CDR3 is CASTLKTGGDSPLHF. The CDR3, as DNA: TGTGCCAGCACCCTCAAGACAGGGGGCGATTCACCCCTCCACTTT.

The chain couples TRBV19 to TRBJ1-5, with D unresolved. V was trimmed by 5 bases and J by 0 bases, leaving 11 bases between them. The CDR3 is made up of 15 amino acids. The germline CDR1 and CDR2 sequences are LNHDA and SQIVND (reference sequence). The CDR3 region has the DNA TGTGCCAGTAGTGGTCTGGACTATAGCAATCAGCCCCAGCATTTT. It specifies CASSGLDYSNQPQHF.

This rearrangement joins TRBV11-3 to TRBJ2-2; 8 nucleotides align to TRBD1. The CDR3 covers 16 residues. Germline loops: CDR1 SGHNT, CDR2 YENEEA. Trimming cost V 1 base and J 4 bases; bases outside gene matches: 5. CDR3 nucleotides: TGTGCCAGCAGCTTAGGATGGACAGGGACCACCGGGGAGCTGTTTTTT. The encoded protein is CASSLGWTGTTGELFF.

This clone appeared a few times. The chain joins TRBV7-3 to TRBJ2-1, with D maybe TRBD2 (6 bases). There are 18 residues in the CDR3. V was trimmed by 5 bases and J by 5 bases, leaving 25 bases between them. The germline gives CDR1 SGHTA, CDR2 FQGTGA. The CDR3 DNA is TGTGCCAGCAGCCTCAATCGGATAGCGGAACGGATTCACAATGAGCAGTTCTTC. Translated: CASSLNRIAERIHNEQFF. Drawing the rest from reference TRBV7-3 and TRBJ2-1, the complete variable domain is GAGVSQTPSNKVTEKGKYVELRCDPISGHTALYWYRQSLGQGPEFLIYFQGTGAADDSGLPNDRFFAVRPEGSVSTLKIQRTERGDSAVYLCASSLNRIAERIHNEQFFGPGTRLTVL.

The chain employs TRBV5-1 and TRBJ2-2; D remains ambiguous. Trimming pared 0 bases from V and 5 bases from J, leaving 2 bases between. CDR3 length: 12 amino acids. The germline V gene encodes CDR1 SGHRS and CDR2 YFSETQ. CDR3: CASSLATGELFF. The CDR3 DNA is TGCGCCAGCAGCTTGGCTACCGGGGAGCTGTTTTTT.

The chain has TRBV19 and TRBJ1-1; D is undetermined. The CDR3 spans 13 residues. The V gene's germline CDR1 is LNHDA and CDR2 SQIVND (reference sequence). Deletions cut 5 bases from V and 8 bases from J, with 15 bases between. DNA of the CDR3: TGTGCCAGTAGTTTGACGGGGAAACTCGAAGCTTTCTTT. As protein: CASSLTGKLEAFF.

The V gene is TRBV18, the J gene TRBJ2-7, with D possibly matching TRBD2 (5 bases). CDR3 length equals 14 residues. V lost 3 bases to trimming and J lost 7 bases, with 16 bases between them. Germline V gene data show CDR1 as KGHSH and CDR2 as LQKENI. The CDR3 is CASSPNRDQKEQYF. The CDR3 DNA is TGTGCCAGCTCACCTAACCGGGATCAAAAAGAGCAGTACTTC. The complete variable domain, with remaining parts taken from reference TRBV18 and TRBJ2-7, reads NAGVMQNPRHLVRRRGQEARLRCSPMKGHSHVYWYRQLPEEGLKFMVYLQKENIIDESGMPKERFSAEFPKEGPSILRIQQVVRGDSAAYFCASSPNRDQKEQYFGPGTRLTVT.

The V call is TRBV7-3, the J call TRBJ2-3; D not resolved. The CDR3 consists of 15 residues. Germline V gene sequence: CDR1 SGHTA, CDR2 FQGTGA. The V and J ends lost 0 bases and 2 bases respectively, with 9 bases between them. DNA of the CDR3: TGTGCCAGCAGCTTAACGGGCCGATTCACAGATACGCAGTATTTT. Residues: CASSLTGRFTDTQYF.

The chain employs TRBV4-3 and TRBJ2-3, with TRBD2 matching over 11 bases. V gave up 1 base and J gave up 2 bases; unmatched junction bases: 8. This CDR3 region has 18 residues. Germline CDR1 reads LGHNA; CDR2 reads YSLEER. The CDR3 sequence is CASSQAALTSGDTDTQYF. The CDR3 DNA reads TGCGCCAGCAGCCAAGCCGCCCTGACTAGCGGGGACACAGATACGCAGTATTTT.

The chain uses TRBV6-5 and TRBJ1-5; D perhaps matches TRBD1 (6 bases). V was clipped by 7 bases and J by 6 bases, with 19 bases between them. This CDR3 region has 15 residues. CDR1 is MNHEY and CDR2 is SVGAGI in the germline V gene. The DNA for the CDR3 is TGTGCCAGCATACCGATTTCGGGGGGCGGTCAGCCCCAGCATTTT. It encodes CASIPISGGGQPQHF.

The chain is built from TRBV6-5 and TRBJ1-6, with 9 positions matching TRBD1. The CDR3 sequence is 14 residues long. J was trimmed by 9 bases and V by 7 bases; bases with no gene match: 7. Germline V lookup: CDR1 MNHEY, CDR2 SVGAGI. The CDR3 sequence is CASMGGQGASPLHF. CDR3 nucleotides: TGTGCCAGCATGGGGGGACAGGGCGCTTCACCCCTCCACTTT.

The chain combines TRBV30 with TRBJ2-7; D not resolved. Germline V CDR1 and CDR2: GTSNPN, SVGIG (reference sequence). V was clipped by 0 bases and J by 4 bases, with 4 bases between them. This CDR3 spans 11 amino acids. CDR3 coding DNA: TGTGCCTGGAGTGTAGAGTACGAGCAGTACTTC. Its translation: CAWSVEYEQYF.

The chain carries TRBV20-1 and TRBJ1-3; possibly TRBD1 for D (5 bases). The CDR3 runs to 17 residues. Germline V gene data show CDR1 as DFQATT and CDR2 as SNEGSKA (reference sequence). V gave up 3 bases and J gave up 0 bases, with 18 bases separating them. CDR3 nucleotide sequence: TGCAGTGCTAGTGGTCCTAAGGGAGGGGACTCTGGAAACACCATATATTTT. It is translated as CSASGPKGGDSGNTIYF.

The V and J genes are TRBV6-6 and TRBJ2-2, with D maybe TRBD2 (6 bases). CDR3 size: 16 residues. Trimming pared 0 bases from V and 7 bases from J, leaving 15 bases between. Germline-derived CDR1 and CDR2 are MNHNY and SVGAGI (reference sequence). The CDR3 DNA reads TGTGCCAGCAGTTACTCTCTAGCGCTGGCGGGCGGGGAGCTGTTTTTT. It is translated as CASSYSLALAGGELFF.

This clone has more than one count but fewer than ten. V usage is TRBV7-9 and J usage is TRBJ2-2; possibly TRBD1 for D (5 bases). This CDR3 is 18 amino acids long. Trimming pared 1 base from V and 0 bases from J, leaving 15 bases between. Germline loops: CDR1 SEHNR, CDR2 FQNEAQ (reference sequence). CDR3 sequence reads: CASSLVYRIPSNTGELFF. The CDR3 DNA sequence: TGTGCCAGCAGCTTAGTTTACAGGATCCCTTCGAACACCGGGGAGCTGTTTTTT. The whole variable domain, filled in from reference TRBV7-9 and TRBJ2-2, reads DTGVSQNPRHKITKRGQNVTFRCDPISEHNRLYWYRQTLGQGPEFLTYFQNEAQLEKSRLLSDRFSAERPKGSFSTLEIQRTEQGDSAMYLCASSLVYRIPSNTGELFFGEGSRLTVL.